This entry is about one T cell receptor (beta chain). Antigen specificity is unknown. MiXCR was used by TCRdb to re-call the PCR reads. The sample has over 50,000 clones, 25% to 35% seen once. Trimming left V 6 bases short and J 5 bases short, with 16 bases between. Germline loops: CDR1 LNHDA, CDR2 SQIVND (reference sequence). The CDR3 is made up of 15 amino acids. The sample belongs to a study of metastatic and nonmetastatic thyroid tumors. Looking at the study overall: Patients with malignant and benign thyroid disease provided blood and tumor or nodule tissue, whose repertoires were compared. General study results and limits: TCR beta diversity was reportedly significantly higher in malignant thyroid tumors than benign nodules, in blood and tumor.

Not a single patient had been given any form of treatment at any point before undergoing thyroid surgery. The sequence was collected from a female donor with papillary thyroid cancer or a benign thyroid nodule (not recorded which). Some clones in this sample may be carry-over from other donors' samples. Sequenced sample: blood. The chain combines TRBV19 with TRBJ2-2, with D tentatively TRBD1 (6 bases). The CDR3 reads CASSLQGSPTGELFF. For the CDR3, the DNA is TGTGCCAGTAGCCTTCAGGGGAGCCCAACCGGGGAGCTGTTTTTT.